The 26 T cell receptor beta chains below were found in one sample sequenced in a study of T cells in tumors after PD-1 blockade. Repertoires were generated with immunoSEQ multiplex PCR, while TCRdb's copy carries only in-frame clones and drops some. The sample includes 50,000 to 75,000 clones, about 74% of them seen just once. Sequenced material: PBMCs, taken after anti-PD-1 treatment. All receptors derive from a human donor with basal cell carcinoma.

This clone was seen more than once but under ten times. The chain uses TRBV10-3 and TRBJ2-7; perhaps TRBD1 as D (6 bases). Deletions cut 6 bases from V and 7 bases from J, with 16 bases between. CDR3 size: 13 residues. CDR1 and CDR2 from the germline V gene are ENHRY and SYGVKD. The DNA for the CDR3 is TGTGCCATCAGACCCAGGGGCCTTGGGGAGCAGTACTTC. Encoded protein: CAIRPRGLGEQYF.

The rearrangement links TRBV5-8 to TRBJ1-4; 8 nucleotides line up with TRBD1. This CDR3 contains 15 residues. The ends lost 0 bases at V and 8 bases at J; junction bases unmatched: 6. From germline, CDR1 is SGHTS and CDR2 YDEGEE. The CDR3 DNA reads TGTGCCAGCAGCTTGGGTGCAGGGGGCAGCGAAAAACTGTTTTTT. Translating gives CASSLGAGGSEKLFF.

The genes are TRBV20-1 and TRBJ1-4, with a possible D match to TRBD1 (5 bases). The CDR3 is 11 residues long. Germline V lookup: CDR1 DFQATT, CDR2 SNEGSKA (reference sequence). The V gene lost 6 bases and the J gene lost 6 bases, with 8 bases spanning the gap. The CDR3 is CSAGTDEKLFF. As DNA, the CDR3 is TGCAGTGCCGGGACGGATGAAAAACTGTTTTTT.

This rearrangement joins TRBV5-8 to TRBJ1-2, with TRBD1 as a possible D gene (5 bases). The CDR3 has 13 residues. V gave up 7 bases and J gave up 4 bases, with 14 bases separating them. The germline gives CDR1 SGHTS, CDR2 YDEGEE. The DNA for the CDR3 is TGTGCCAGCGGGACTTGGACGGCCTATGGCTACACCTTC. As protein: CASGTWTAYGYTF.

The chain employs TRBV3-1 (or the pseudogene TRBV3-2) and TRBJ1-2, with TRBD1 matching over 8 bases. The germline CDR1 and CDR2 sequences are LGHDT and YNNKEL (reference sequence). This CDR3 spans 15 amino acids. Trimming removed 4 bases from V and 3 bases from J; junction bases left unmatched: 7. The CDR3 sequence is CASSLGGQGDYGYTF. In DNA, the CDR3 is TGTGCCAGCAGCCTCGGAGGACAGGGCGACTATGGCTACACCTTC.

This clone appeared once. A far larger clone lies a single base away; this is likely a read error. The V and J genes are TRBV28 and TRBJ2-1; no clear D. CDR1 is MDHEN and CDR2 is SYDVKM in the germline V gene. The CDR3 spans 10 residues. V lost 3 bases and J 6 bases, leaving 0 bases between the germline ends. The CDR3 sequence is CASSFNEQFF. CDR3 DNA sequence: TGTGCCAGCAGTTTCAATGAGCAGTTCTTC.

CDR3 nucleotides: TGTGCCAGCAGCTTAGCAGGGGGCGGCAGCGGCTACACCTTC. Translated, it gives CASSLAGGGSGYTF. The chain carries TRBV7-8 and TRBJ1-2; 7 bases fit TRBD1. V lost 0 bases, J lost 8 bases, and 6 bases stayed unmatched. Looked up from germline, CDR1 is SGHVS and CDR2 is FQNEAQ. The CDR3 sequence is 14 residues long.

The chain is built from TRBV5-6 and TRBJ1-2; 12 positions agree with TRBD1. After removal of 4 bases from V and 7 bases from J, the junction contained 8 bases not matched to a gene. Germline assignment: CDR1 SGHDT and CDR2 YYEEEE. This CDR3 is 15 amino acids long. CDR3 region: CASSGAGTGGIGYTF. The CDR3 DNA follows: TGTGCCAGCAGCGGCGCCGGGACAGGGGGCATTGGCTACACCTTC.

The J gene is TRBJ2-5, the V gene TRBV25-1, with 7 bases fitting TRBD1. The CDR3 sequence is 13 residues long. Germline-derived CDR1 and CDR2 are MGHDK and SYGVNS. V trimming: 5 bases; J trimming: 4 bases; junction bases outside the gene matches: 4. CDR3 loop: CASSTQGRETQYF. As DNA, the CDR3 is TGTGCCAGCAGTACACAGGGGAGAGAGACCCAGTACTTC. The variable domain in full, completed from reference TRBV25-1 and TRBJ2-5, reads EADIYQTPRYLVIGTGKKITLECSQTMGHDKMYWYQQDPGMELHLIHYSYGVNSTEKGDLSSESTVSRIRTEHFPLTLESARPSHTSQYLCASSTQGRETQYFGPGTRLLVL.

V gene TRBV5-6 combines with J gene TRBJ2-4; no clear D gene. V lost 4 bases to trimming and J lost 0 bases, with 14 bases between them. The germline V gene has CDR1 SGHDT and CDR2 YYEEEE. The CDR3 contains 16 residues. The CDR3 nucleotides are TGTGCCAGCAGCCTAGGACGGAATTTAGCCAAAAACATTCAGTACTTC. This codes for CASSLGRNLAKNIQYF.

The V gene is TRBV5-1, the J gene TRBJ2-6; D may be TRBD1 or TRBD2 (5 bases each). The CDR3 is 16 amino acids. The germline gives CDR1 SGHRS, CDR2 YFSETQ. V lost 4 bases and J 0 bases, leaving 11 bases between the germline ends. This CDR3 is CASSVGRSSGANVLTF. Written as DNA, the CDR3 is TGCGCCAGCAGCGTGGGACGAAGCTCTGGGGCCAACGTCCTGACTTTC.

The chain recombines TRBV3-1 (or the pseudogene TRBV3-2) with TRBJ1-4; 11 nucleotides match TRBD1. V trimming: 7 bases; J trimming: 7 bases; junction bases outside the gene matches: 5. Germline V gene data show CDR1 as LGHDT and CDR2 as YNNKEL (reference sequence). CDR3 length equals 14 residues. The CDR3 DNA follows: TGTGCCAGCACCCTGGGGACAGGGGGTGAAAAACTGTTTTTT. This encodes CASTLGTGGEKLFF.

V and J are TRBV6-1 and TRBJ1-5, with 9 bases aligning to TRBD1. The CDR3 has 20 amino acids. The germline V gene has CDR1 MNHNS and CDR2 SASEGT. V was pared by 2 bases and J by 11 bases, with 25 bases of the junction left unmatched. DNA for the CDR3: TGTGCCAGCAGTGAACAAAGACAGGGGGGACGGATTGGGTGGATGGTGGCCCAGCATTTT. Its translation: CASSEQRQGGRIGWMVAQHF.

The sample holds one count of this clone. This chain joins TRBV3-1 (or the pseudogene TRBV3-2) and TRBJ2-7; the D gene is possibly TRBD2 (6 bases). The CDR3 extends over 16 amino acids. V was clipped by 5 bases and J by 2 bases, with 19 bases between them. Germline CDR1 LGHDT, CDR2 YNNKEL (reference sequence). The DNA for the CDR3 is TGTGCCAGCAGCTTAAGGAGGGTGGGAGGCCCCTACGAGCAGTACTTC. This sequence encodes CASSLRRVGGPYEQYF.

The sample holds one count of this clone. The chain has TRBV3-1 (or the pseudogene TRBV3-2) and TRBJ2-3; D unclear. CDR3 length: 14 amino acids. CDR1 is LGHDT, CDR2 YNNKEL, per germline (reference sequence). V dropped 1 base and J dropped 2 bases, with 7 bases sitting between them. This CDR3 reads CASSQASSTDTQYF. DNA for the CDR3: TGTGCCAGCAGCCAAGCCTCTTCCACAGATACGCAGTATTTT.

This chain joins TRBV10-3 and TRBJ1-4, with a weak D call TRBD1 (6 bases). Trimming removed 0 bases from V and 7 bases from J, with 12 bases in between. In germline, CDR1 is ENHRY, CDR2 SYGVKD. The CDR3 consists of 15 residues. The CDR3: CAISESRGIGEKLFF. The DNA of the CDR3 is TGTGCCATCAGTGAGTCGAGGGGGATCGGTGAAAAACTGTTTTTT.

The table lists this clone with a count of one. This chain uses TRBV3-1 (or the pseudogene TRBV3-2) with TRBJ1-1; D call uncertain. Germline CDR1 LGHDT, CDR2 YNNKEL (reference sequence). Between the trimmed V and J ends, which lost 1 base and 4 bases, there was a span of 10 bases. The CDR3 has 14 amino acids. CDR3 in amino acids: CASSQVWPGTEAFF. The CDR3 bases are TGTGCCAGCAGCCAAGTTTGGCCGGGCACTGAAGCTTTCTTT.

The chain is built from TRBV7-6 and TRBJ2-5; a possible D gene is TRBD2 (6 bases). The CDR3 is 14 amino acids. Between the trimmed V and J ends, which lost 2 bases and 5 bases, there was a span of 12 bases. Looked up from germline, CDR1 is SGHVS and CDR2 is FNYEAQ. The CDR3 sequence is CASSLTPGGETQYF. The CDR3 DNA sequence: TGTGCCAGCAGCTTAACCCCTGGGGGGGAGACCCAGTACTTC.

The V call is TRBV15, the J call TRBJ1-1; D unresolved. V was trimmed by 3 bases and J by 4 bases, leaving 15 bases between them. From germline, CDR1 is LNHNV and CDR2 YYDKDF (reference sequence). There are 15 residues in the CDR3. CDR3 sequence reads: CATSSRFASGTEAFF. The DNA of the CDR3 is TGTGCCACCAGCAGCAGGTTTGCATCGGGCACTGAAGCTTTCTTT. The full variable domain, with the rest looked up from reference TRBV15 and TRBJ1-1, is DAMVIQNPRYQVTQFGKPVTLSCSQTLNHNVMYWYQQKSSQAPKLLFHYYDKDFNNEADTPDNFQSRRPNTSFCFLDIRSPGLGDTAMYLCATSSRFASGTEAFFGQGTRLTVV.

The CDR3, as DNA: TGTGCCAGCAGCTTAGGGGGTGGGGCCTCCGGGGCCAACGTCCTGACTTTC. Its translation is CASSLGGGASGANVLTF. V and J are TRBV11-3 and TRBJ2-6, with a weak D call TRBD1 (5 bases). There are 17 residues in the CDR3. The germline CDR1 and CDR2 sequences are SGHNT and YENEEA. V was shortened by 1 base and J by 4 bases, with 14 bases between the two germline ends.

The chain has TRBV5-1 and TRBJ1-4; 9 nucleotides line up with TRBD1. The CDR3 consists of 15 residues. After removal of 1 base from V and 5 bases from J, the junction contained 3 bases not matched to a gene. Germline V gene data show CDR1 as SGHRS and CDR2 as YFSETQ. CDR3 DNA: TGCGCCAGCAGCTTGTTCGGGACAGGGAATGAAAAACTGTTTTTT. This translates into CASSLFGTGNEKLFF.

Of note for this clone: Other DNA variants within this sample encode the same CDR3. The chain links TRBV6-1 to TRBJ2-7; 8 bases fit TRBD1. This CDR3 contains 16 residues. The germline gives CDR1 MNHNS, CDR2 SASEGT. V lost 0 bases and J lost 1; bases outside the gene matches: 5. CDR3 amino acids: CASSEAGGQGSYEQYF. In DNA, the CDR3 is TGTGCCAGCAGTGAAGCGGGAGGACAGGGATCCTACGAGCAGTACTTC.

The CDR3 loop reads CASRGLAGMGNEQFF. The CDR3, as DNA: TGTGCCAGCAGGGGACTAGCGGGGATGGGAAATGAGCAGTTCTTC. This sequence joins TRBV6-5 and TRBJ2-1, with 13 bases matching TRBD2. The junction had 6 bases not matched to a gene; V was cut back by 6 bases and J by 7 bases. The CDR3 is made up of 15 amino acids. CDR1 and CDR2 (germline): MNHEY, SVGAGI.

This clone was observed a handful of times. The V and J genes are TRBV4-2 and TRBJ2-1, with 10 positions matching TRBD2. This CDR3 spans 15 amino acids. Trimming at V came to 3 bases and at J to 4 bases, leaving 3 bases not matched to a gene. Germline lookup yields CDR1 LGHNA and CDR2 YNFKEQ. The CDR3 nucleotides are TGTGCCAGCAGCCATACTAGCGGGACTTACAATGAGCAGTTCTTC. It specifies CASSHTSGTYNEQFF.

The rearrangement links TRBV2 to TRBJ2-5; no firm D call. Germline V CDR1 and CDR2: SNHLY, FYNNEI. The CDR3 runs 12 residues. V lost 8 bases and J 5 bases, leaving 12 bases between the germline ends. The CDR3 spells CASLLLSETQYF. The CDR3 coding sequence is TGTGCCAGCCTTTTGTTGTCGGAGACCCAGTACTTC.

The V and J genes are TRBV19 and TRBJ2-5; 8 bases match TRBD2. J was trimmed by 4 bases and V by 8 bases; bases with no gene match: 9. The CDR3 is 14 residues long. The germline V gene encodes CDR1 LNHDA and CDR2 SQIVND (reference sequence). The CDR3 protein is CASGSSGGAETQYF. DNA for the CDR3: TGTGCCAGTGGTTCCTCCGGGGGGGCAGAGACCCAGTACTTC.